One sample yielded the 13 T cell receptor beta chains listed below, sequenced in a study of blood T cell repertoires in COVID-19. Clones were sequenced by immunoSEQ multiplex PCR, and TCRdb holds only the in-frame ones, with some missing. This table holds a few hundred thousand clones, roughly 86% found once. Specimen: peripheral blood. These receptors were collected from a woman between 25 and 40 years old with COVID-19, enrolled during active disease.

The chain is built from TRBV7-9 and TRBJ1-2; D call uncertain. Trimming left V 5 bases short and J 8 bases short, with 18 bases between. The length of the CDR3 is 14 residues. Germline CDR1 and CDR2: SEHNR and FQNEAQ (reference sequence). CDR3 residues: CASSGQAPRVGYTF. CDR3 sequence (DNA): TGTGCCAGCAGCGGGCAAGCGCCGAGGGTGGGCTACACCTTC.

The chain uses TRBV5-4 and TRBJ1-2; 7 nucleotides line up with TRBD1. V dropped 0 bases and J dropped 3; count of bases not matched to a gene: 2. Looked up from germline, CDR1 is SGHNT and CDR2 is YYREEE (reference sequence). CDR3 length: 14 residues. The CDR3 DNA follows: TGTGCCAGCAGCTTGGACAGGGGTGACTATGGCTACACCTTC. Translating it yields CASSLDRGDYGYTF.

The genes are TRBV5-1 and TRBJ1-2; 9 nucleotides line up with TRBD1. Germline V lookup: CDR1 SGHRS, CDR2 YFSETQ. The V segment lost 3 bases and the J segment 2 bases; nucleotides outside the gene matches: 8. CDR3 length: 16 residues. CDR3 bases: TGCGCCAGCAGCTCTGCCCCCGGGACAGGGAACTATGGCTACACCTTC. Its translation is CASSSAPGTGNYGYTF.

The chain recombines TRBV2 with TRBJ2-5, with 7 bases that match TRBD1. V lost 3 bases and J lost 3; bases outside the gene matches: 10. The CDR3 consists of 16 residues. CDR1 is SNHLY and CDR2 is FYNNEI in the germline V gene. The DNA of the CDR3 is TGTGCCAGCAGTGAGTGGGACAGTAAAAACAAAGAGACCCAGTACTTC. It specifies CASSEWDSKNKETQYF.

The rearrangement uses TRBV2 and TRBJ2-1, with D perhaps matching TRBD1 (6 bases). Germline lookup yields CDR1 SNHLY and CDR2 FYNNEI. Trimming left V 6 bases short and J 9 bases short, with 15 bases between. The CDR3 spans 13 residues. The CDR3 protein is CASSRTGFGEQFF. CDR3 in DNA: TGTGCCAGCAGCCGAACAGGGTTTGGTGAGCAGTTCTTC.

This clone was recorded only once. This sequence joins TRBV13 and TRBJ2-7; D might be TRBD2 (5 bases). Trimming took off 5 bases at V and 3 bases at J, with 5 bases between the two ends. Per the germline V gene, CDR1 is PRHDT and CDR2 is FYEKMQ (reference sequence). The CDR3 runs to 11 residues. Written as DNA, the CDR3 is TGTGCCAGCAGCGGAGGCTACGAGCAGTACTTC. This codes for CASSGGYEQYF. Complete variable domain (other parts from reference TRBV13 and TRBJ2-7): AAGVIQSPRHLIKEKRETATLKCYPIPRHDTVYWYQQGPGQDPQFLISFYEKMQSDKGSIPDRFSAQQFSDYHSELNMSSLELGDSALYFCASSGGYEQYFGPGTRLTVT.

The chain combines TRBV13 with TRBJ2-2; unclear D gene. CDR3 size: 16 residues. V lost 7 bases and J lost 6, with 21 bases in between. CDR1 is PRHDT, CDR2 FYEKMQ, per germline (reference sequence). The CDR3 coding sequence is TGTGCCAGCACCTCACTCGCGGAGTCACGCGCCGGGGAGCTGTTTTTT. Translation: CASTSLAESRAGELFF.

V usage is TRBV6-2 or TRBV6-3 and J usage is TRBJ2-1, with D tentatively TRBD2 (7 bases). The CDR3 is 16 amino acids. V shed 6 bases and J shed 8 bases, with 23 bases lying between them. Germline values: CDR1 MNHEY, CDR2 SVGEGT. This chain's CDR3 is CASSESKGGAPDEQFF. CDR3 sequence (DNA): TGTGCCAGCAGCGAGTCGAAGGGGGGGGCCCCGGATGAGCAGTTCTTC.

The chain carries TRBV4-2 and TRBJ2-2; no definite D call. Trimming shortened V by 1 base and J by 6 bases, and 15 bases separated the two germline ends. The CDR3 totals 16 residues. CDR1 is LGHNA, CDR2 YNFKEQ, per germline. The CDR3 here is CASSQGNSVSPGELFF. CDR3 in DNA: TGTGCCAGCAGCCAAGGTAACTCCGTTTCGCCCGGGGAGCTGTTTTTT.

The rearrangement links TRBV6-1 to TRBJ2-1, with D possibly TRBD2 on 7 matching bases. This CDR3 has 16 residues. V lost 2 bases to trimming and J lost 6 bases, with 17 bases between them. The germline V gene encodes CDR1 MNHNS and CDR2 SASEGT. CDR3 in DNA: TGTGCCAGCAGTGAACGGGCGGGGGCGCGGAGCAATGAGCAGTTCTTC. This sequence encodes CASSERAGARSNEQFF.

The J gene is TRBJ1-2, the V gene TRBV19; D uncertain. The CDR3 covers 12 residues. V lost 7 bases to trimming and J lost 4 bases, with 10 bases between them. From germline, CDR1 is LNHDA and CDR2 SQIVND (reference sequence). The CDR3 here is CASTEGPYGYTF. Written as DNA, the CDR3 is TGTGCCAGTACCGAGGGCCCCTATGGCTACACCTTC. The complete variable domain, with remaining parts taken from reference TRBV19 and TRBJ1-2, reads DGGITQSPKYLFRKEGQNVTLSCEQNLNHDAMYWYRQDPGQGLRLIYYSQIVNDFQKGDIAEGYSVSREKKESFPLTVTSAQKNPTAFYLCASTEGPYGYTFGSGTRLTVV.

The chain employs TRBV28 and TRBJ1-2; 7 bases map to TRBD1. This CDR3 spans 13 amino acids. Germline CDR1 MDHEN, CDR2 SYDVKM. V lost 6 bases, J lost 8 bases, and 9 bases stayed unmatched. DNA of the CDR3: TGTGCCAGCAGCCCCCCAGGGGGGTACGGCTACACCTTC. Encoded protein: CASSPPGGYGYTF.

This sequence joins TRBV30 and TRBJ2-6; D uncertain. The CDR3 runs 13 residues. Germline lookup yields CDR1 GTSNPN and CDR2 SVGIG (reference sequence). V shed 3 bases and J shed 3 bases, with 6 bases lying between them. CDR3 amino acids: CAWRAGGANVLTF. The CDR3 nucleotides read TGTGCCTGGAGGGCTGGTGGGGCCAACGTCCTGACTTTC.